One sample yielded the 18 T cell receptor beta chains listed below, sequenced in a study of Ad26.COV2.S vaccination and SARS-CoV-2 variants. Treatment indicated: approximately 18 received Ad26.COV2.S at low or high dose, single or two shots; roughly five received placebo; per-sample allocation not given. After the first vaccine or placebo injection, samples were drawn on day 63. Data came from immunoSEQ multiplex PCR; TCRdb stores just in-frame clones and leaves some out. The data hold hundreds of thousands of clones, with 90% observed a single time. Sequenced here: peripheral blood, sampled in a trial of Ad26.COV2.S vaccine versus placebo. Receptors were obtained from a person between 18 and 59 years old who received the Ad26.COV2.S COVID-19 vaccine or a placebo.

The V gene is TRBV6-5, the J gene TRBJ1-4, with 7 nucleotides matching TRBD1. Germline V gives CDR1 MNHEY, CDR2 SVGAGI. J gave up 1 base and V 6 bases, and 5 bases lay outside the gene matches. The CDR3 has 15 residues. The CDR3: CASRLYRGTNEKLFF. CDR3 nucleotides: TGTGCCAGCAGACTGTACAGGGGAACTAATGAAAAACTGTTTTTT.

The chain has TRBV7-2 and TRBJ1-3; possibly TRBD1 for D (6 bases). Trimming pared 3 bases from V and 0 bases from J, leaving 12 bases between. Germline V lookup: CDR1 SGHTA, CDR2 FQGNSA. This CDR3 contains 16 residues. The DNA of the CDR3 is TGTGCCAGCAGCTTTGGGGGACAAAACTCTGGAAACACCATATATTTT. Encoded protein: CASSFGGQNSGNTIYF.

The chain employs TRBV7-9 and TRBJ2-3; possibly TRBD1 for D (6 bases). With 8 bases removed from V and 2 bases from J, the gap between germline ends came to 14 bases. The CDR3 spans 14 residues. Germline V gives CDR1 SEHNR, CDR2 FQNEAQ (reference sequence). The CDR3 sequence is CASQPTGLTDTQYF. CDR3 nucleotides: TGTGCCAGCCAGCCCACAGGGCTCACAGATACGCAGTATTTT.

This clone was observed once. Written as DNA, the CDR3 is TGTGCCAGCAGCAACCCATGGGAAGGCTACACCTTC. Protein sequence: CASSNPWEGYTF. V and J are TRBV5-6 and TRBJ1-2; no definite D call. CDR1 is SGHDT, CDR2 YYEEEE, per germline. Trimming removed 4 bases at V and 8 bases at J, with 12 bases between. The CDR3 has 12 residues.

The chain employs TRBV27 and TRBJ1-1; possibly TRBD1 for D (5 bases). The CDR3 is 15 residues long. The V gene lost 2 bases and the J gene lost 2 bases, with 12 bases spanning the gap. The germline CDR1 and CDR2 sequences are MNHEY and SMNVEV (reference sequence). The DNA for the CDR3 is TGTGCCAGCAGTTTAACGCCGGGACTCAACACTGAAGCTTTCTTT. This encodes CASSLTPGLNTEAFF.

This chain links TRBV9 with TRBJ1-3; 11 nucleotides align to TRBD1. V dropped 4 bases and J dropped 4; count of bases not matched to a gene: 10. Germline CDR1 reads SGDLS; CDR2 reads YYNGEE. This CDR3 has 17 amino acids. The CDR3 nucleotides are TGTGCCAGCAGCACGACCGGACAGGGGGCATTCGGAAACACCATATATTTT. Translated, it gives CASSTTGQGAFGNTIYF.

The chain carries TRBV6-2 or TRBV6-3 and TRBJ2-7, with TRBD1 matching over 8 bases. Germline V CDR1 and CDR2: MNHEY, SVGEGT. This CDR3 spans 14 amino acids. V shed 5 bases and J 2 bases; nucleotides not matched to a gene: 5. CDR3 in amino acids: CASSTKTGAYEQYF. The CDR3 nucleotides read TGTGCCAGCAGTACAAAGACAGGGGCCTACGAGCAGTACTTC.

The rearrangement links TRBV6-6 to TRBJ1-1, with D maybe TRBD1 (6 bases). Trimming took 4 bases from V and 2 from J, leaving 11 bases between them. CDR1 is MNHNY, CDR2 SVGAGI, per germline (reference sequence). The length of the CDR3 is 14 residues. The CDR3: CASSSGTHNTEAFF. CDR3 coding DNA: TGTGCCAGCAGTTCCGGGACACATAACACTGAAGCTTTCTTT.

In its sample, this clone was seen once. The chain recombines TRBV6-2 or TRBV6-3 with TRBJ2-7; possibly TRBD2 for D (6 bases). The CDR3 has 14 residues. Trimming removed 3 bases at V and 6 bases at J, with 15 bases between. From germline, CDR1 is MNHEY and CDR2 SVGEGT. DNA for the CDR3: TGTGCCAGCAGTTATATCCGGGGGTTAGGCGAGCAGTACTTC. It encodes CASSYIRGLGEQYF.

The rearrangement joins TRBV7-6 to TRBJ2-1; TRBD2 matches 7 bases. This CDR3 is 19 amino acids long. Germline CDR1 reads SGHVS; CDR2 reads FNYEAQ. The V segment lost 0 bases and the J segment 2 bases; nucleotides outside the gene matches: 13. In DNA form, the CDR3 reads TGTGCCAGCAGCTTAGCCGCCCCCGGGCGGGAGACGACCTACAATGAGCAGTTCTTC. This encodes CASSLAAPGRETTYNEQFF.

The V gene is TRBV5-1, the J gene TRBJ2-1, with D possibly called TRBD1 or TRBD2 (5 bases each). The V gene lost 4 bases and the J gene lost 6 bases, with 17 bases spanning the gap. CDR1 is SGHRS and CDR2 is YFSETQ in the germline V gene. This CDR3 spans 15 amino acids. The CDR3, as DNA: TGCGCCAGCAGCCCCTACCTCAGGGCGGGCAATGAGCAGTTCTTC. Residues: CASSPYLRAGNEQFF.

The gene calls are TRBV19 and TRBJ2-1; D call uncertain. V dropped 9 bases and J dropped 0 bases, with 15 bases sitting between them. Per germline, CDR1 LNHDA and CDR2 SQIVND (reference sequence). The CDR3 extends over 15 amino acids. CDR3 nucleotides: TGTGCCAGCAACCCAGCACTATTCTCCTACAATGAGCAGTTCTTC. Protein sequence: CASNPALFSYNEQFF. The whole variable domain, remainder taken from reference TRBV19 and TRBJ2-1, is DGGITQSPKYLFRKEGQNVTLSCEQNLNHDAMYWYRQDPGQGLRLIYYSQIVNDFQKGDIAEGYSVSREKKESFPLTVTSAQKNPTAFYLCASNPALFSYNEQFFGPGTRLTVL.

The gene calls are TRBV5-6 and TRBJ1-2; the match to TRBD1 covers 9 bases. CDR1 and CDR2 from the germline V gene are SGHDT and YYEEEE. This CDR3 has 15 residues. V was clipped by 5 bases and J by 4 bases; unmatched bases: 9. CDR3 DNA: TGTGCCAGCAGGCCAATTGGGACAGGGACCTATGGCTACACCTTC. Translation gives CASRPIGTGTYGYTF.

The rearrangement joins TRBV6-5 to TRBJ1-6; maybe TRBD1 (5 bases). The V gene's germline CDR1 is MNHEY and CDR2 SVGAGI. The CDR3 is made up of 14 amino acids. The V and J ends lost 4 bases and 8 bases respectively, with 12 bases between them. DNA for the CDR3: TGTGCCAGCAGTTTGACCGGAGGGGATTCACCCCTCCACTTT. Its protein is CASSLTGGDSPLHF.

This chain connects TRBV5-4 to TRBJ2-3; D possibly corresponds to TRBD2 (5 bases). The CDR3 contains 16 residues. In germline, CDR1 is SGHNT, CDR2 YYREEE (reference sequence). With 0 bases removed from V and 6 bases from J, the gap between germline ends came to 17 bases. The CDR3 is CASSLEVKRTLDTQYF. As DNA, the CDR3 is TGTGCCAGCAGCTTGGAGGTGAAGCGGACCTTGGATACGCAGTATTTT.

V usage is TRBV25-1 and J usage is TRBJ2-7, with 11 bases identical to TRBD1. J gave up 2 bases and V 7 bases, and 13 bases lay outside the gene matches. In germline, CDR1 is MGHDK, CDR2 SYGVNS. The CDR3 consists of 17 residues. The CDR3 region has the DNA TGTGCCAGCACTCATCCTCCGGGACAGGGGGTTCCCTACGAGCAGTACTTC. Protein: CASTHPPGQGVPYEQYF.

The V gene is TRBV27, the J gene TRBJ2-7, with D possibly TRBD1 on 6 matching bases. Trimming took 5 bases from V and 3 from J, leaving 14 bases between them. The CDR3 spans 14 residues. Germline CDR1 MNHEY, CDR2 SMNVEV (reference sequence). The CDR3 protein is CASSRAGEIYEQYF. The CDR3 nucleotides read TGTGCCAGCAGTCGAGCAGGGGAGATCTACGAGCAGTACTTC.

The rearrangement joins TRBV29-1 to TRBJ2-5; D is ambiguous. CDR3 size: 13 residues. Germline V gene data show CDR1 as SQVTM and CDR2 as ANQGSEA. Trimming removed 0 bases from V and 2 bases from J, with 7 bases in between. CDR3 region: CSVEETDQETQYF. The CDR3 DNA sequence: TGCAGCGTTGAAGAAACAGATCAAGAGACCCAGTACTTC.